The 6 T cell receptor beta chains below were found in one sample sequenced in a study of technical replicates of blood from a few donors. The protocol was immunoSEQ multiplex PCR, while the TCRdb copy is restricted to in-frame clones and leaves out a portion. Of about 72,000 clones listed, approximately 90% are singletons. The material sequenced was T cells isolated from PBMCs. Receptor source: a human donor in good health.

CDR3 in amino acids: CASSLGPGYGYTF. For the CDR3, the DNA is TGTGCCAGCAGCTTGGGACCGGGCTATGGCTACACCTTC. This sequence joins TRBV5-6 and TRBJ1-2; D not certain. Per germline, CDR1 SGHDT and CDR2 YYEEEE. This CDR3 contains 13 residues. V was clipped by 0 bases and J by 4 bases, with 7 bases between them.

This CDR3 is CASSKLTGGTGELFF. The CDR3 DNA is TGTGCCAGTAGTAAACTTACAGGGGGGACCGGGGAGCTGTTTTTT. The V gene is TRBV19, the J gene TRBJ2-2; 8 bases align to TRBD1. CDR3 size: 15 residues. Germline-derived CDR1 and CDR2 are LNHDA and SQIVND (reference sequence). Trimming took 4 bases from V and 5 from J; bases not matched to a gene: 6.

The gene calls are TRBV9 and TRBJ2-7; the D is unclear. CDR1 is SGDLS and CDR2 is YYNGEE in the germline V gene. V lost 0 bases and J lost 4, with 17 bases in between. This CDR3 spans 16 amino acids. The CDR3 spells CASSVEGSVPYYEQYF. The CDR3 DNA sequence: TGTGCCAGCAGCGTAGAAGGCAGCGTACCTTATTACGAGCAGTACTTC. The full variable domain, with the rest looked up from reference TRBV9 and TRBJ2-7, is DSGVTQTPKHLITATGQRVTLRCSPRSGDLSVYWYQQSLDQGLQFLIQYYNGEERAKGNILERFSAQQFPDLHSELNLSSLELGDSALYFCASSVEGSVPYYEQYFGPGTRLTVT.

The chain combines TRBV5-1 with TRBJ2-3; D uncertain. CDR1 and CDR2 from the germline V gene are SGHRS and YFSETQ. This CDR3 comprises 14 residues. V was shortened by 0 bases and J by 2 bases, with 7 bases between the two germline ends. DNA of the CDR3: TGCGCCAGCAGCTTGGTTTCTTTCACAGATACGCAGTATTTT. This codes for CASSLVSFTDTQYF.

The chain has TRBV27 and TRBJ2-1; 10 positions agree with TRBD2. The V gene end was trimmed by 5 bases and the J gene end by 8 bases; junction bases not matched to a gene: 12. The CDR3 is made up of 16 amino acids. The germline gives CDR1 MNHEY, CDR2 SMNVEV (reference sequence). Here the CDR3 reads CASSPSSGSMLYEQFF. The CDR3 nucleotides read TGTGCCAGCAGTCCTTCTAGCGGGAGTATGTTGTATGAGCAGTTCTTC.

The J gene is TRBJ2-5, the V gene TRBV5-1; TRBD2 matches 10 bases. V shed 5 bases, J shed 5 bases, and the junction held 6 bases outside the gene matches. The CDR3 is 14 amino acids. CDR1 SGHRS and CDR2 YFSETQ come from the germline V gene. CDR3 coding DNA: TGCGCCAGCAGTCCGAGCGGGAGGGGGGAGACCCAGTACTTC. This sequence encodes CASSPSGRGETQYF.